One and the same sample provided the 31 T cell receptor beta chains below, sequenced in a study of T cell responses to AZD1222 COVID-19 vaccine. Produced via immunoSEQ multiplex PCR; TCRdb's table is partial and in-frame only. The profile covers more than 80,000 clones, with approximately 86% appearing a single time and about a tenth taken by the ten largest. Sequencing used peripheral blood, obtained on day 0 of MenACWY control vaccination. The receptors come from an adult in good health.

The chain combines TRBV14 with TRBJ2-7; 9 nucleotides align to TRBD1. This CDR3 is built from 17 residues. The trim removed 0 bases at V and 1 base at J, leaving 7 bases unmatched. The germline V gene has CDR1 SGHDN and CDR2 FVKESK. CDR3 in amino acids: CASSQESSGTGSYEQYF. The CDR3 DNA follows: TGTGCCAGCAGCCAAGAATCATCCGGGACAGGGTCCTACGAGCAGTACTTC.

For the CDR3, the DNA is TGTGCCAGCTCAAAGGGATCGGGCAATGAGCAGTTCTTC. Encoded protein: CASSKGSGNEQFF. The V and J genes are TRBV18 and TRBJ2-1, with D unresolved. V was cut by 5 bases and J by 6 bases, with 11 bases left in between. CDR3 length equals 13 residues. Germline V gene sequence: CDR1 KGHSH, CDR2 LQKENI.

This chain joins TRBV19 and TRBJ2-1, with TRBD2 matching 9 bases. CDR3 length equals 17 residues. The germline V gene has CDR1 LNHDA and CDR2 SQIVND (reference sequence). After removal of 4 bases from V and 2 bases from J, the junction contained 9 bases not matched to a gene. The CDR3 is CASSTQAGGWAYNEQFF. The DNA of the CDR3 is TGTGCCAGTAGTACACAAGCGGGGGGTTGGGCCTACAATGAGCAGTTCTTC.

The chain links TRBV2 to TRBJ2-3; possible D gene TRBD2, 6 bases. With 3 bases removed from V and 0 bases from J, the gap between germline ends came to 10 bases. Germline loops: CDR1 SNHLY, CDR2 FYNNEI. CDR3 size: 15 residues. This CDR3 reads CASSEGRGSTDTQYF. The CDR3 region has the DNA TGTGCCAGCAGTGAGGGCCGGGGGAGCACAGATACGCAGTATTTT.

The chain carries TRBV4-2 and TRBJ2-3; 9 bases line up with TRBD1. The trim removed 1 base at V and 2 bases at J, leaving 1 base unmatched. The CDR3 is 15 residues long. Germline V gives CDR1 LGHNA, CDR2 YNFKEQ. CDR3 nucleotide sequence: TGTGCCAGCAGCCAAGGGGACAGGGACACAGATACGCAGTATTTT. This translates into CASSQGDRDTDTQYF.

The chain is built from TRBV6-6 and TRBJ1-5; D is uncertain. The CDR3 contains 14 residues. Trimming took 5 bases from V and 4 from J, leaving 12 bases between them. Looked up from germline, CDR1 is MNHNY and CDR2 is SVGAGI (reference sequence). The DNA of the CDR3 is TGTGCCAGCAGTACGTCAGGTCGAAATCAGCCCCAGCATTTT. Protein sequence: CASSTSGRNQPQHF.

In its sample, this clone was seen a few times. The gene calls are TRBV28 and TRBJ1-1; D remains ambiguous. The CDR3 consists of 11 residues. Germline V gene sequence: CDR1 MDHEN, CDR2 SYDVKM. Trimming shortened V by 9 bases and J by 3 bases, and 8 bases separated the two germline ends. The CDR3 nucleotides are TGTGCCAGTCTCCGCCACACTGAAGCTTTCTTT. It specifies CASLRHTEAFF. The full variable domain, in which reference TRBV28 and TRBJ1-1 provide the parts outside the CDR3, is DVKVTQSSRYLVKRTGEKVFLECVQDMDHENMFWYRQDPGLGLRLIYFSYDVKMKEKGDIPEGYSVSREKKERFSLILESASTNQTSMYLCASLRHTEAFFGQGTRLTVV.

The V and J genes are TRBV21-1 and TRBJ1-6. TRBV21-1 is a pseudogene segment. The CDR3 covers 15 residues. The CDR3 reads CASSKVRYYNSPLHF. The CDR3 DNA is TGTGCCAGCAGCAAAGTGCGGTACTATAATTCACCCCTCCACTTT.

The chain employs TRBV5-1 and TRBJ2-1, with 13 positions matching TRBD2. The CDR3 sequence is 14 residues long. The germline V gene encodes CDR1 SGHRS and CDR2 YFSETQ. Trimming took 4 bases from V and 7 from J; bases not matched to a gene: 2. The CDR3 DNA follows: TGCGCCAGCAGCCCACTAGCGGGGGGGAATGAGCAGTTCTTC. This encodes CASSPLAGGNEQFF.

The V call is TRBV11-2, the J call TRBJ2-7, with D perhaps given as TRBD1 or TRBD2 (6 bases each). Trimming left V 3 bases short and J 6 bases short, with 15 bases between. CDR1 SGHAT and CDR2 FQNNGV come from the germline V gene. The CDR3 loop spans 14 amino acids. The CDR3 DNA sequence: TGTGCCAGCAGCTTTCGGGGGCAGGGGCCCGAGCAGTACTTC. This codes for CASSFRGQGPEQYF.

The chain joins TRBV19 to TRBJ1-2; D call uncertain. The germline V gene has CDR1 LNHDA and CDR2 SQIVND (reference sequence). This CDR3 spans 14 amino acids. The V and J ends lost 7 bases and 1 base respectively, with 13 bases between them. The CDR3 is CASKAGDVNYGYTF. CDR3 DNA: TGTGCCAGTAAGGCAGGCGATGTTAACTATGGCTACACCTTC.

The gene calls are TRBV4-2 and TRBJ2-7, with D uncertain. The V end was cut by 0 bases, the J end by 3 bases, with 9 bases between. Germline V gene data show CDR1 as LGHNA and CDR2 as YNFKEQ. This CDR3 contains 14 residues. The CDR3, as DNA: TGTGCCAGCAGCCAAGATCCCCGGAACTACGAGCAGTACTTC. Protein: CASSQDPRNYEQYF.

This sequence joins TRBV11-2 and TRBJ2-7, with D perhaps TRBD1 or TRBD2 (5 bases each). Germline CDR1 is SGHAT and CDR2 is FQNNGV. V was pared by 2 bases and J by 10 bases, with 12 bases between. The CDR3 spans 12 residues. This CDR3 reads CASSLSTGHQYF. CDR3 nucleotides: TGTGCCAGCAGCTTAAGCACGGGGCACCAGTACTTC.

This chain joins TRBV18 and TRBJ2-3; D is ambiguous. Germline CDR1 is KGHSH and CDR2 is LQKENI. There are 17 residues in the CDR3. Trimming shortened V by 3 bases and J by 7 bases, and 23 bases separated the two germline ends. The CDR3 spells CASSPDVRLHLEYTQYF. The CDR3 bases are TGTGCCAGCTCACCCGACGTACGGCTGCATTTAGAGTATACGCAGTATTTT.

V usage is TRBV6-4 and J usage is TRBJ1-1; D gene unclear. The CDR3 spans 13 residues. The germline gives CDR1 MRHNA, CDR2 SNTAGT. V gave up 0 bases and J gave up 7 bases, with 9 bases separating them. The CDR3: CASSDSGRSEAFF. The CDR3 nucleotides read TGTGCCAGCAGTGACTCAGGCAGGAGTGAAGCTTTCTTT.

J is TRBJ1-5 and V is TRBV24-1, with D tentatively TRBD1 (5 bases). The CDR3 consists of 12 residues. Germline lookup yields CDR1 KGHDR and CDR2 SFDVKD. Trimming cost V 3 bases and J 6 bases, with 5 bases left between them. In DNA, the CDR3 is TGTGCCACCAGTGATGGGGGTCAGCCCCAGCATTTT. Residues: CATSDGGQPQHF.

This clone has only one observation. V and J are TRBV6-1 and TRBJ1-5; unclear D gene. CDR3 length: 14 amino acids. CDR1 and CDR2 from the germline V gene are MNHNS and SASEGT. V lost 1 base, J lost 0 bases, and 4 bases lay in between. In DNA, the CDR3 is TGTGCCAGCAGTGAAGTGAGTAGCAATCAGCCCCAGCATTTT. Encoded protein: CASSEVSSNQPQHF.

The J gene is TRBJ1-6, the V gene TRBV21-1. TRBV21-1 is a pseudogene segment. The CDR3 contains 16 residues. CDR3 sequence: CATNPRGAQYNSPLHF. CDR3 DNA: TGTGCCACCAACCCTCGGGGGGCTCAGTACAATTCACCCCTCCACTTT.

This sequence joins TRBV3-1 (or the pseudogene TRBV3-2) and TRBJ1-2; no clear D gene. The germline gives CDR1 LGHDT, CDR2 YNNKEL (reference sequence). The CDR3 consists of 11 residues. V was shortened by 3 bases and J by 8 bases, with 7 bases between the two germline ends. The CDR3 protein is CASSHQSGYTF. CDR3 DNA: TGTGCCAGCAGCCACCAAAGCGGCTACACCTTC.

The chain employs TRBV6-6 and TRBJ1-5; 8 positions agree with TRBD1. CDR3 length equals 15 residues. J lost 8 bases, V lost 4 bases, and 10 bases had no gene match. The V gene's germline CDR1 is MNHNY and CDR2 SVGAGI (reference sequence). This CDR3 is CASSSRQGSLEPQHF. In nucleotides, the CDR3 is TGTGCCAGCAGTTCTCGACAGGGGAGCCTGGAGCCCCAGCATTTT.

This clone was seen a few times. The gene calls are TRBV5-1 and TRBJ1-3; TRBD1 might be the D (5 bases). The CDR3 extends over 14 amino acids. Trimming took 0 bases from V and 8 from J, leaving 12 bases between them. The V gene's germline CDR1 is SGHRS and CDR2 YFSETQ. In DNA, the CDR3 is TGCGCCAGCAGCTTGGAAGGAGACAGCGACACCATATATTTT. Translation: CASSLEGDSDTIYF.

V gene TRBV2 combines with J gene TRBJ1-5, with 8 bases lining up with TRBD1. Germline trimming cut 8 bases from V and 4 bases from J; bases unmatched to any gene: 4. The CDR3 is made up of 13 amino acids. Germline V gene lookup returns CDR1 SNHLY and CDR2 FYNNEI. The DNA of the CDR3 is TGTGCCAGCGACCGGACAGGGAATCAGCCCCAGCATTTT. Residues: CASDRTGNQPQHF.

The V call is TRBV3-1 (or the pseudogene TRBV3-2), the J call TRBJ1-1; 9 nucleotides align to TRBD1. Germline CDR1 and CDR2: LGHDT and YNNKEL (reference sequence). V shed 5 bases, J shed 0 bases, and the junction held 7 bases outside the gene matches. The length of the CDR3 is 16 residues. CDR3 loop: CASSGRTGVMNTEAFF. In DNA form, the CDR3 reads TGTGCCAGCAGCGGACGGACAGGGGTCATGAACACTGAAGCTTTCTTT.

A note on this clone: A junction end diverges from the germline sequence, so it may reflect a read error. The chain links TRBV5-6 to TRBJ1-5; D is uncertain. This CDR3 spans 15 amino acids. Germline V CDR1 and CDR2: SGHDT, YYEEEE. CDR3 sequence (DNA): TGTGCCAGCACCTTGGCTCGAGAGGGCAATCAGCCCCAGCATTTT. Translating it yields CASTLAREGNQPQHF.

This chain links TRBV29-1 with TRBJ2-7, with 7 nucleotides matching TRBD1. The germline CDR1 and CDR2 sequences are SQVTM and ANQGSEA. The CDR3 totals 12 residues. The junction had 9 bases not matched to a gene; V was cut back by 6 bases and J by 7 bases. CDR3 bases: TGCAGCGTCGCCCACCGACAGGGTGAGCAGTACTTC. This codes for CSVAHRQGEQYF.

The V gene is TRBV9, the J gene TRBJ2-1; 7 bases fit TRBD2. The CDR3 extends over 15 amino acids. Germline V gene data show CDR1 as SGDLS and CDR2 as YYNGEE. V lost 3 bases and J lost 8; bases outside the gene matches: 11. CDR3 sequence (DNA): TGTGCCAGCAGCGCCCTTACAGGTACTAGCGATGAGCAGTTCTTC. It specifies CASSALTGTSDEQFF. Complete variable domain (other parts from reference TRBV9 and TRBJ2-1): DSGVTQTPKHLITATGQRVTLRCSPRSGDLSVYWYQQSLDQGLQFLIQYYNGEERAKGNILERFSAQQFPDLHSELNLSSLELGDSALYFCASSALTGTSDEQFFGPGTRLTVL.

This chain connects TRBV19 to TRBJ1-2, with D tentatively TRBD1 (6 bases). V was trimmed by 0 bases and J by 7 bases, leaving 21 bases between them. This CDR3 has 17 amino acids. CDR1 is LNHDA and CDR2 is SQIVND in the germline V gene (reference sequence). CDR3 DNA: TGTGCCAGTAGTATAGATCATTCTTCTTCTCGACAGGCTGGCTACACCTTC. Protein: CASSIDHSSSRQAGYTF.

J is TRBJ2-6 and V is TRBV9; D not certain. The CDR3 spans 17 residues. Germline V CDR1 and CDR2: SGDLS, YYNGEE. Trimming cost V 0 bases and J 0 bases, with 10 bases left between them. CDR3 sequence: CASSVDPSSSGANVLTF. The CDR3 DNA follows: TGTGCCAGCAGCGTAGACCCCTCGAGCTCTGGGGCCAACGTCCTGACTTTC.

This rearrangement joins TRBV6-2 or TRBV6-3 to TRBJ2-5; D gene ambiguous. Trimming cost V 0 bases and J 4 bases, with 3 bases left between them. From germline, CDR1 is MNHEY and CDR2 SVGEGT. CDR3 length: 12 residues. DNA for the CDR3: TGTGCCAGCAGTTACTCGGTAGAGACCCAGTACTTC. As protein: CASSYSVETQYF.

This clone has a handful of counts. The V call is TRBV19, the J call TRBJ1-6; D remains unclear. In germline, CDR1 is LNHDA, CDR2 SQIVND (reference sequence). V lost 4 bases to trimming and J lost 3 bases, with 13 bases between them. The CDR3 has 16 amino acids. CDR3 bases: TGTGCCAGTAGTACTCTCGATCCCGGCTATAATTCACCCCTCCACTTT. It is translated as CASSTLDPGYNSPLHF.

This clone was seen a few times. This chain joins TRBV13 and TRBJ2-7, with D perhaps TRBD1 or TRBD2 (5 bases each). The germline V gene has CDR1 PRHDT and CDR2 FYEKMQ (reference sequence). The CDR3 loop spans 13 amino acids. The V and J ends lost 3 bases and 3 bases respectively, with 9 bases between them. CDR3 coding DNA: TGTGCCAGCAGCTTCGAGGGGAGCTACGAGCAGTACTTC. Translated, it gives CASSFEGSYEQYF.